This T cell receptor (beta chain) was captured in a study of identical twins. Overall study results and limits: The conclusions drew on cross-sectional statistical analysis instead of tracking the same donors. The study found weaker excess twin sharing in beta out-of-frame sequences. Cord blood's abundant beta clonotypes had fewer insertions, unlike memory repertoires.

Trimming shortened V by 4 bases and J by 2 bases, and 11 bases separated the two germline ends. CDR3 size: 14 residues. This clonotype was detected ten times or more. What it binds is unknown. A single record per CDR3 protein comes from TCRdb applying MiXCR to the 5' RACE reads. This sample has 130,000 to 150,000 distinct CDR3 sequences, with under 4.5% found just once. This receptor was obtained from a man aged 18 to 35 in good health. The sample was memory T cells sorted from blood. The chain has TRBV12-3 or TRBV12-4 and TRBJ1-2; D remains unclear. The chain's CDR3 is CASSSPGSNYGYTF. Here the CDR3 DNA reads TGTGCCAGCAGTTCCCCAGGTAGCAACTATGGCTACACCTTC.